This entry describes one T cell receptor beta chain. Its cognate antigen is unknown. The data are from a study of CD8+ T cells in alopecia areata. In the study overall: Scoring of treated patients' severity used the percentage of affected scalp area.

The sample's treatment: oral pan-JAK inhibitor, 5-10 mg twice daily. cDNA reverse transcribed from extracted RNA served as the sequencing template. The method was immunoSEQ multiplex PCR; TCRdb's version includes in-frame clones alone and lacks a portion of them. The top ten clones hold around 14% of a sample with under 200,000 clones, around three fifths of them seen once. Study findings and constraints: The presence of one nonresponder keeps the tie between baseline CD8+ expansion and response uncertain. Sequence data from scalp samples additionally include resident alphabeta T cells of normal skin.

The CDR3 sequence is 17 residues long. Trimming removed 4 bases from V and 0 bases from J, with 19 bases in between. Per germline, CDR1 SGHRS and CDR2 YFSETQ. The receptor was derived from a human donor with alopecia areata. The rearrangement uses TRBV5-1 and TRBJ1-2; D uncertain. The material sequenced was CD4+ T cells sorted from blood, taken at week 24, from a patient treated with tofacitinib. This CDR3 reads CASSEQAGIQTNYGYTF. The CDR3, as DNA: TGCGCCAGCAGCGAGCAGGCGGGCATCCAGACTAACTATGGCTACACCTTC.